This T cell receptor (beta chain) is from a study of post-analysis software for immune sequencing data. Study in general: Clinical courses comprised relapsing-remitting, secondary progressive and progressive-relapsing multiple sclerosis. Study-wide results and caveats: Compared with controls, patients had more of five TRBV segments, including TRBV5-6, TRBV5-1 and TRBV20-1. Samples sharing a preparation batch grouped tightly together when assessed by F measure. Significantly lower normalized Chao1 diversity was found in patients with multiple sclerosis relative to controls.

In regard to this clonotype: As yet, its antigen is unknown.

CDR3 length: 17 residues. Per germline, CDR1 PRHDT and CDR2 FYEKMQ (reference sequence). The junction had 12 bases not matched to a gene; V was cut back by 4 bases and J by 4 bases. The TCR beta cDNA libraries contained unique molecular identifiers. T cells numbering about 0.95 to 10 million yielded some 520,000 cDNA molecules. MiXCR, run by TCRdb on the PCR reads, gives a single entry per CDR3 protein. Among some 370,000 distinct CDR3 sequences listed, less than 40% were seen once. The V call is TRBV13, the J call TRBJ1-1, with TRBD1 identical over 10 bases. This TCR derives from a girl aged 10-17 years with multiple sclerosis. The specimen was blood. Here the CDR3 DNA reads TGTGCCAGCAGCTCGGGAGGGACAGGGGAATATGGCACTGAAGCTTTCTTT. Residues: CASSSGGTGEYGTEAFF.